This entry lists 11 T cell receptor beta chains sequenced from one sample in a study of technical replicates of blood from a handful of donors. Using immunoSEQ multiplex PCR, the repertoire was profiled, and TCRdb retains in-frame clones only, with some absent. The repertoire holds just under 60,000 clones, with roughly 95% as singletons. The material sequenced was PBMCs. These TCRs come from a human donor in good health. Some clones in this sample may be carry-over from other donors' samples.

V is TRBV4-1 and J is TRBJ2-7; 12 bases align to TRBD1. The germline CDR1 and CDR2 sequences are MGHRA and YSYEKL. Unmatched junction bases numbered 15, after V lost 1 base and J lost 5 bases. This CDR3 region has 19 residues. CDR3: CASSQVWGDRDRGLDEQYF. As DNA, the CDR3 is TGCGCCAGCAGCCAAGTTTGGGGGGACCGGGACAGGGGGCTGGACGAGCAGTACTTC.

This clone occurred once. The rearrangement links TRBV6-5 to TRBJ2-5; 9 nucleotides match TRBD1. The germline gives CDR1 MNHEY, CDR2 SVGAGI. The CDR3 extends over 14 amino acids. Trimming took 6 bases from V and 4 from J; bases not matched to a gene: 6. This chain's CDR3 is CASRRGTGRETQYF. CDR3 coding DNA: TGTGCCAGCAGACGAGGGACAGGGAGAGAGACCCAGTACTTC.

J is TRBJ1-3 and V is TRBV18, with unresolved D. The V and J ends lost 1 base and 0 bases respectively, with 10 bases between them. The CDR3 consists of 16 residues. The germline CDR1 and CDR2 sequences are KGHSH and LQKENI. Here the CDR3 reads CASSPQRASSGNTIYF. Written as DNA, the CDR3 is TGTGCCAGCTCACCACAGCGGGCCTCCTCTGGAAACACCATATATTTT.

J is TRBJ1-2 and V is TRBV10-3; D ambiguous. The CDR3 has 13 residues. Trimming stripped 6 bases from V and 2 bases from J, with 10 bases between. The germline CDR1 and CDR2 sequences are ENHRY and SYGVKD. The CDR3 coding sequence is TGTGCCATCAGAGCCGACGGGAACTATGGCTACACCTTC. Translation gives CAIRADGNYGYTF.

The chain employs TRBV19 and TRBJ1-6; perhaps TRBD1 as D (5 bases). V was cut by 3 bases and J by 8 bases, with 14 bases left in between. Germline CDR1 LNHDA, CDR2 SQIVND (reference sequence). The CDR3 sequence is 15 residues long. The CDR3: CASSISRKQDSPLHF. In nucleotides, the CDR3 is TGTGCCAGTAGTATCTCGCGCAAACAGGATTCACCCCTCCACTTT.

This chain's CDR3 is CASSQLGQEPQETQYF. The CDR3 DNA reads as TGTGCCAGCAGCCAGCTCGGACAGGAACCCCAAGAGACCCAGTACTTC. The chain carries TRBV14 and TRBJ2-5; 7 bases are a match to TRBD1. In germline, CDR1 is SGHDN, CDR2 FVKESK. J was trimmed by 1 base and V by 3 bases; bases with no gene match: 8. The CDR3 spans 16 residues.

V and J are TRBV4-3 and TRBJ2-7; tentative D call: TRBD1 (5 bases). This CDR3 is built from 14 residues. The V end lost 3 bases, the J end lost 6 bases, and 15 bases lay between the germline ends. Germline V gene lookup returns CDR1 LGHNA and CDR2 YSLEER. The CDR3 protein is CASSQQLGVGEQYF. The CDR3 DNA sequence: TGCGCCAGCAGCCAGCAATTAGGGGTTGGCGAGCAGTACTTC.

This chain links TRBV7-9 with TRBJ2-5; TRBD2 might be the D (6 bases). CDR1 is SEHNR, CDR2 FQNEAQ, per germline (reference sequence). The length of the CDR3 is 13 residues. V lost 5 bases to trimming and J lost 9 bases, with 16 bases between them. Here the CDR3 DNA reads TGTGCCAGCAGCCCCCCTGGGGCGGGGTCCCAGTACTTC. Protein sequence: CASSPPGAGSQYF.

This chain connects TRBV7-7 to TRBJ2-5, with TRBD1 as a possible D gene (6 bases). The ends were cut back, 5 bases at V and 1 base at J, with 14 bases in the middle. The CDR3 is 15 amino acids. Per the germline V gene, CDR1 is SSHAT and CDR2 is FNYEAQ (reference sequence). CDR3 nucleotide sequence: TGTGCCAGCAGCCCACTGGGGACATCCCAAGAGACCCAGTACTTC. It yields the protein CASSPLGTSQETQYF. Looking up the rest from reference TRBV7-7 and TRBJ2-5 gives the full variable domain: GAGVSQSPRYKVTKRGQDVTLRCDPISSHATLYWYQQALGQGPEFLTYFNYEAQPDKSGLPSDRFSAERPEGSISTLTIQRTEQRDSAMYRCASSPLGTSQETQYFGPGTRLLVL.

J is TRBJ2-1 and V is TRBV11-2; 9 positions agree with TRBD2. This CDR3 is built from 15 residues. J lost 4 bases, V lost 5 bases, and 6 bases had no gene match. Germline assignment: CDR1 SGHAT and CDR2 FQNNGV. The CDR3 region has the DNA TGTGCCAGCAGCATTTTAGCGGGGGCTTACAATGAGCAGTTCTTC. It is translated as CASSILAGAYNEQFF.

This clone appeared once. The chain recombines TRBV11-2 with TRBJ1-6; 7 nucleotides align to TRBD1. The CDR3 totals 16 residues. Trimming cost V 4 bases and J 7 bases; bases outside gene matches: 10. Germline loops: CDR1 SGHAT, CDR2 FQNNGV. This chain's CDR3 is CASSSLRQGRNSPLHF. The DNA for the CDR3 is TGTGCCAGCAGCTCCCTCCGACAGGGACGAAATTCACCCCTCCACTTT.